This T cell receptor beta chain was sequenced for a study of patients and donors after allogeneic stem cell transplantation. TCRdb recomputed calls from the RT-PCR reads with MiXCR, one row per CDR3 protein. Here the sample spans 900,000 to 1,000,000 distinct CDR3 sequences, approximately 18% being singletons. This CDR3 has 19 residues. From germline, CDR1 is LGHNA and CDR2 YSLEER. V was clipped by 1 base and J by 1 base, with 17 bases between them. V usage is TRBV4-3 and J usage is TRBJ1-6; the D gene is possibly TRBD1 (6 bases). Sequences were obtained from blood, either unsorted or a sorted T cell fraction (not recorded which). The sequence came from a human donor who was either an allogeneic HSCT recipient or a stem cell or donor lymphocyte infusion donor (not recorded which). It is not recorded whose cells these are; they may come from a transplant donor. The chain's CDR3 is CASSQVGGGKGSYNSPLHF. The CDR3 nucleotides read TGCGCCAGCAGCCAAGTGGGGGGGGGCAAGGGGTCCTATAATTCACCCCTCCACTTT.